This T cell receptor beta chain was identified in a study of blood T cell repertoires in COVID-19 (TCRdb year 2020). At the level of the whole study: The collaborator samples originated in the United States, Italy and Spain and spanned the acute and convalescent phases of COVID-19. Nearly every sample came with metadata listing a de-identified subject ID, COVID-19 status, age in years and sex. The samples were drawn from two sources: the first 160 participants of the ongoing ImmuneRACE study, and over 1,000 subjects contributed by 6 global collaborators. The repertoires were made available in a free public database intended to serve as a resource for research on the immune response to SARS-CoV-2. Where available, HLA class I and class II types were obtained from metadata supplied by the sample provider rather than from assay-based typing. Deeply sampled blood TCRbeta repertoires from subjects exposed to, actively infected with, or recovered from COVID-19 were included in the dataset. The material from the prospective study consisted of cDNA or gDNA derived from T cells, B-cell-depleted T cells, or PBMCs.

One collaborating source in Seattle enrolled patients during active infection and followed them longitudinally through the course of disease. Whole blood was collected in K2EDTA tubes by collaborating institutions according to the institutions' own protocols. For TCRbeta analysis, collaborator samples were shipped as frozen whole blood, as isolated PBMCs, or as DNA extracted from either sample type. Measured from the cysteine to the phenylalanine, the CDR3 is 21 residues long. Only the CDR3 DNA is retained, 63 bases long and in frame from the first base. Taken from the germline V gene, the CDR1 and CDR2 loops are ENHRY and SYGVKD. The V end loses 3 bases and the J end loses 0 bases, and a stretch of 29 bases separates them. Remarks on this clone: The specificity of this receptor is unknown. The input lacks base qualities; no much larger clone sits a single base away.

Overall results and qualifications from the work: The quantity of clinical and demographic metadata differed by source and by participant and was supplied without curation.

TCRbeta CDR3 regions were amplified from genomic DNA using the immunoSEQ Assay, a bias-controlled multiplex PCR. The original methods were these. The number of nucleated cells in each sample was estimated by amplification of reference gene primers within the assay. To quantify the absolute abundance of each unique TCRbeta CDR3 rearrangement, sequence reads were collapsed and filtered. Productive Simpson clonality was computed per sample as the square root of Simpson's diversity index over productive rearrangements. The source is immuneACCESS, and TCRdb retained only in-frame sequences with V and J called. Part of the clones is not carried over; for the studies checked, unresolved V genes explain less than half of this, and the remainder is unexplained. The D gene and trimming were derived from the DNA, and the V and J assignments and clone size from that table. The table for this sample lists approximately 240,000 clones; about nine tenths of them were counted only once. Roughly 0.79% of the sample is taken by the ten largest.

The receptor's source is a man aged 25-45 years with COVID-19, enrolled during active disease. Sample: peripheral blood. The rearranged chain carries TRBV10-3 and TRBJ1-2; the D gene is perhaps TRBD1, from 5 matching bases. The CDR3 protein sequence reads: CAISDFGQGRPNSTPNYGYTF. The DNA sequence is TGTGCCATCAGTGATTTTGGGCAGGGCCGACCGAACTCTACACCTAACTATGGCTACACCTTC.